Given below is one T cell receptor (beta chain) in context. The antigen is unknown. Unmatched junction bases numbered 4, after V lost 1 base and J lost 2 bases. The CDR3 consists of 16 residues. Germline V gene lookup returns CDR1 SGHVS and CDR2 FQNEAQ. This record belongs to a study of blood T cells in healthy people across ages. Study-wide context: About one barcoded beta molecule per two T cells came from capture by template switching. General study points: Measured against age, TCR beta diversity per million T cells decreased in a roughly linear manner.

Through a sample-barcoded 5' primer and a J-beta primer mix, a second PCR was run for roughly 7 to 12 cycles. Sequencing of every sample gave 2.5 million or more CDR3-containing paired-end reads. TCRdb fed the 5' RACE reads into MiXCR, producing one record per CDR3 protein. The sample yields more than 550,000 distinct CDR3 sequences, about 24% seen once. This clonotype was obtained from a man aged 65 to 85 in good health. The sequenced sample was blood. The rearrangement uses TRBV7-8 and TRBJ2-1; the match to TRBD2 covers 8 bases. This chain's CDR3 is CASSLEAGGAYNEQFF. CDR3 nucleotide sequence: TGTGCCAGCAGCTTAGAGGCGGGAGGCGCCTACAATGAGCAGTTCTTC.